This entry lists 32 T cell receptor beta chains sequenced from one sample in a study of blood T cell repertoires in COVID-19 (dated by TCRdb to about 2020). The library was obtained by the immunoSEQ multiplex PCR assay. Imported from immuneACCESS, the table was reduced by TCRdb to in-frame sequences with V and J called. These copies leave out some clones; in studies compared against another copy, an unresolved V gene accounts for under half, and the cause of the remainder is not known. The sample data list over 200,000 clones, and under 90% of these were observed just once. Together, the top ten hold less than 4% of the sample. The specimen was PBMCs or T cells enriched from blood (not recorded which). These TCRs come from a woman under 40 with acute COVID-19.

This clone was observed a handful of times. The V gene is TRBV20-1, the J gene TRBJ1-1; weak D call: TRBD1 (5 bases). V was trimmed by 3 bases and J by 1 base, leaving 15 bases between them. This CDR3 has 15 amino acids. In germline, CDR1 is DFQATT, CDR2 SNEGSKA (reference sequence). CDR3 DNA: TGCAGTGCTAGTTCGGGGCTGGGAGGGAACACTGAAGCTTTCTTT. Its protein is CSASSGLGGNTEAFF.

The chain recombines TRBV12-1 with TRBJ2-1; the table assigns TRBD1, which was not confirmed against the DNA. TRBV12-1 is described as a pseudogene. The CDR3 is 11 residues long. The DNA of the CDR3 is TGTGCCAGCAAGGGGTGCAATGAGCAGTTCTTC. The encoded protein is CASKGCNEQFF.

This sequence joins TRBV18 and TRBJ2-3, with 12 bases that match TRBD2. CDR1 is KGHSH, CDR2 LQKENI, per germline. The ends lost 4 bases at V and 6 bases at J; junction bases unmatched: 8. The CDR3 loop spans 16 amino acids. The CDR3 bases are TGTGCCAGCTCACTGACTAGCGGGGGAGCTCGGGATACGCAGTATTTT. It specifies CASSLTSGGARDTQYF.

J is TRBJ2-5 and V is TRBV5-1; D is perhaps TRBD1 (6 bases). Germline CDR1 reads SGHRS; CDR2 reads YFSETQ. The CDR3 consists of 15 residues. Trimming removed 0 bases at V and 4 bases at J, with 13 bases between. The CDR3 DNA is TGCGCCAGCAGCTTGGGCAGGGGAAAGGGAGAGACCCAGTACTTC. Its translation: CASSLGRGKGETQYF.

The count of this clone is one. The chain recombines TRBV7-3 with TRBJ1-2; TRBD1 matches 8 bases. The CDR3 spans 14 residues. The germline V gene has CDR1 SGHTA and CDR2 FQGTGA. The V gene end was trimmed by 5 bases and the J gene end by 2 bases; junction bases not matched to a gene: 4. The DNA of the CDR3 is TGTGCCAGCAGCCCCGGACAGGGCAACTATGGCTACACCTTC. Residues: CASSPGQGNYGYTF.

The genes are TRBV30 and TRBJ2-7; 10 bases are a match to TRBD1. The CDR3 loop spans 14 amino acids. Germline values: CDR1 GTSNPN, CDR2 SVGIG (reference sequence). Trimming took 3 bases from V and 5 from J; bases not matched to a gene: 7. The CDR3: CAWSKTGGWHEQYF. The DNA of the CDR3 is TGTGCCTGGAGCAAGACAGGGGGCTGGCACGAGCAGTACTTC.

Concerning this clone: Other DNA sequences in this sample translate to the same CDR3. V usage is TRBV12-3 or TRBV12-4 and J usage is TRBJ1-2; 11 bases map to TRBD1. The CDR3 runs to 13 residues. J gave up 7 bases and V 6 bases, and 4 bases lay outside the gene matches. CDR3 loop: CASSLGTGGGYTF. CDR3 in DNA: TGTGCCAGCAGCTTGGGGACAGGGGGTGGCTACACCTTC.

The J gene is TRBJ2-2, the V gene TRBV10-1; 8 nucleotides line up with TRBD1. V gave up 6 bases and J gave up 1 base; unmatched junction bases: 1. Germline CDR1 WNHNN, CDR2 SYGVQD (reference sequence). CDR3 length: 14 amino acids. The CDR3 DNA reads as TGCGCCAGCAGGGGGACAGGGAACACCGGGGAGCTGTTTTTT. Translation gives CASRGTGNTGELFF.

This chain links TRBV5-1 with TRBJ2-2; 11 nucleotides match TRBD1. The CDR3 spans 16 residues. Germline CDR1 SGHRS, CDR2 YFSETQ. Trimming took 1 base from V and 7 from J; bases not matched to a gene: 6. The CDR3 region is CASSLPGTGGVGELFF. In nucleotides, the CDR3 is TGCGCCAGCAGCTTGCCCGGGACAGGGGGTGTCGGGGAGCTGTTTTTT.

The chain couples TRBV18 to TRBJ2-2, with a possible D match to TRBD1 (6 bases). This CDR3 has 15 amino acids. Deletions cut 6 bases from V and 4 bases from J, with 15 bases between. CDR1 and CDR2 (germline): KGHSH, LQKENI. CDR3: CASSTEAGATGELFF. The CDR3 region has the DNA TGTGCCAGCTCCACAGAGGCAGGGGCCACCGGGGAGCTGTTTTTT.

CDR3 bases: TGTGCCAGTAGTGTGGACAGGGCCTATGGCTACACCTTC. This translates into CASSVDRAYGYTF. The chain uses TRBV19 and TRBJ1-2; 8 bases line up with TRBD1. The V gene's germline CDR1 is LNHDA and CDR2 SQIVND (reference sequence). The CDR3 extends over 13 amino acids. V shed 5 bases, J shed 4 bases, and the junction held 3 bases outside the gene matches.

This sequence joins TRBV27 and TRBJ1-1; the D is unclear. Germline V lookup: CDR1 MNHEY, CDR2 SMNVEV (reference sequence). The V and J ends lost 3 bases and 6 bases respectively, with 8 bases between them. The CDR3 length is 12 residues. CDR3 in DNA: TGTGCCAGCAGTTTTGTGGGCGCTGAAGCTTTCTTT. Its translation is CASSFVGAEAFF.

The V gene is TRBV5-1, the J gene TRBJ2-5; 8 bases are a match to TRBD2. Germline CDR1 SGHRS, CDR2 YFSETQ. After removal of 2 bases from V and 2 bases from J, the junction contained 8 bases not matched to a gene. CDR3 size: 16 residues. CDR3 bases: TGCGCCAGCAGCTTACAGCCGGGACTAGGGCAAGAGACCCAGTACTTC. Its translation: CASSLQPGLGQETQYF. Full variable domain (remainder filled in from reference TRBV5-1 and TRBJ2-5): KAGVTQTPRYLIKTRGQQVTLSCSPISGHRSVSWYQQTPGQGLQFLFEYFSETQRNKGNFPGRFSGRQFSNSRSEMNVSTLELGDSALYLCASSLQPGLGQETQYFGPGTRLLVL.

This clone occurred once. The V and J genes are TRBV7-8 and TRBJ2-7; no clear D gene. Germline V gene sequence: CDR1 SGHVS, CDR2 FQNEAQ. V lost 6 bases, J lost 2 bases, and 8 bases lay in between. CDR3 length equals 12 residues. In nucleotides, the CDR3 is TGTGCCAGCAGTTTCCAGGCCTACGAGCAGTACTTC. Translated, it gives CASSFQAYEQYF. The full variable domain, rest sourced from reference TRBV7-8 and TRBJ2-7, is GAGVSQSPRYKVAKRGQDVALRCDPISGHVSLFWYQQALGQGPEFLTYFQNEAQLDKSGLPSDRFFAERPEGSVSTLKIQRTQQEDSAVYLCASSFQAYEQYFGPGTRLTVT.

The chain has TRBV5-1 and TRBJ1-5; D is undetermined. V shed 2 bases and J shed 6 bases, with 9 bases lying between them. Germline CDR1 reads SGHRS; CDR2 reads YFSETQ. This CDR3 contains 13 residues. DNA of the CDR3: TGCGCCAGCAGCTTTGACGGCGGTCAGCCCCAGCATTTT. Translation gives CASSFDGGQPQHF.

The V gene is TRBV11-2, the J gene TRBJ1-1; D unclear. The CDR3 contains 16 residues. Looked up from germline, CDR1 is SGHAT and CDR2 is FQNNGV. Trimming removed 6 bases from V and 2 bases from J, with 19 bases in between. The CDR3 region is CASSTRNRFSNTEAFF. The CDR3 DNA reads TGTGCCAGCAGTACCCGAAATCGGTTCTCCAACACTGAAGCTTTCTTT.

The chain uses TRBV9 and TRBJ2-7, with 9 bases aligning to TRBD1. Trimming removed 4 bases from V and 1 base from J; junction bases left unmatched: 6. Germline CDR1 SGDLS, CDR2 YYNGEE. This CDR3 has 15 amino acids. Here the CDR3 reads CASSKGQGMSYEQYF. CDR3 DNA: TGTGCCAGCAGCAAAGGACAGGGGATGTCCTACGAGCAGTACTTC.

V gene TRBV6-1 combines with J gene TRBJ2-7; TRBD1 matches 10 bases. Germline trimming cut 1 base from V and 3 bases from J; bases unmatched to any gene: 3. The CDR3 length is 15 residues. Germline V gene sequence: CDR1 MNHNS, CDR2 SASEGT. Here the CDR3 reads CASSEGGTGVYEQYF. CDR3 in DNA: TGTGCCAGCAGTGAAGGGGGGACAGGGGTCTACGAGCAGTACTTC.

The CDR3 nucleotides are TGTGCCAGCTCACCACCCAGGCAGAATGAAAAACTGTTTTTT. Its protein is CASSPPRQNEKLFF. The chain couples TRBV18 to TRBJ1-4; D remains unclear. This CDR3 has 14 amino acids. CDR1 and CDR2 (germline): KGHSH, LQKENI. V lost 0 bases to trimming and J lost 5 bases, with 7 bases between them. Filled out from reference TRBV18 and TRBJ1-4, the complete variable domain reads NAGVMQNPRHLVRRRGQEARLRCSPMKGHSHVYWYRQLPEEGLKFMVYLQKENIIDESGMPKERFSAEFPKEGPSILRIQQVVRGDSAAYFCASSPPRQNEKLFFGSGTQLSVL.

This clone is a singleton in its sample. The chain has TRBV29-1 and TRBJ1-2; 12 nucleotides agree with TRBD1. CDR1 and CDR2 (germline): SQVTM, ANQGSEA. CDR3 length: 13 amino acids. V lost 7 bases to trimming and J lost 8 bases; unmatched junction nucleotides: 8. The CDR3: CSATGTGGSGYTF. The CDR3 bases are TGCAGCGCCACCGGGACAGGGGGCTCCGGCTACACCTTC.

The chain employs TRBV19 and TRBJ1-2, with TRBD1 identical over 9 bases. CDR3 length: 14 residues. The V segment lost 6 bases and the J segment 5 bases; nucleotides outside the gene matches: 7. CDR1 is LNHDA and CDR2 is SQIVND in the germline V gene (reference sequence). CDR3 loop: CASSLTGGRYGYTF. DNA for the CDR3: TGTGCCAGTAGCCTAACAGGGGGCAGGTATGGCTACACCTTC.

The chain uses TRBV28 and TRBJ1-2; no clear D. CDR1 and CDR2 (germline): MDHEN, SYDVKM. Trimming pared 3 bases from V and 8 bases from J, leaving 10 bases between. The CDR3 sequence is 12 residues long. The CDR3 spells CASSLMGSGYTF. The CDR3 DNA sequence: TGTGCCAGCAGTTTGATGGGCTCCGGCTACACCTTC.

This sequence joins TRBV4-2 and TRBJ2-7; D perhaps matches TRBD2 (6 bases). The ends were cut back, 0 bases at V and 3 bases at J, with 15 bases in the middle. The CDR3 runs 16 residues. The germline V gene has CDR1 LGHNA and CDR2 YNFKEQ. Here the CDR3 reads CASSQDTSLAIYEQYF. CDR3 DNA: TGTGCCAGCAGCCAAGATACTAGCCTCGCCATCTACGAGCAGTACTTC.

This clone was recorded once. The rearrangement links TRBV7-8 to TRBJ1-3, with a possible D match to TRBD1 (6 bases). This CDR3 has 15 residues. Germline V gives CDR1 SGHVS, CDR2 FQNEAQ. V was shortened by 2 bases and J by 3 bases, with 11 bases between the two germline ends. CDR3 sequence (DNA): TGTGCCAGCAGCTTAACACAGGGAAGTGGAAACACCATATATTTT. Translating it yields CASSLTQGSGNTIYF.

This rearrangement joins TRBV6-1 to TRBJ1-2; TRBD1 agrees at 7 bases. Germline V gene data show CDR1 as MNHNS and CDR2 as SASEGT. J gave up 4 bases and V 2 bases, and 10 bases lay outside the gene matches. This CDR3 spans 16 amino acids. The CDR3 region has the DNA TGTGCCAGCAGTGAATTCGGACAGGAGGGGTCCTATGGCTACACCTTC. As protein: CASSEFGQEGSYGYTF.

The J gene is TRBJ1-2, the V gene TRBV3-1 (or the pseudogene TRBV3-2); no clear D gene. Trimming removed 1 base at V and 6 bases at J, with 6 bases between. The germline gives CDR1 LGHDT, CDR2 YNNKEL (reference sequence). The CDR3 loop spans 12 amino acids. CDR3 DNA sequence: TGTGCCAGCAGCCAAGCGGAGCATGGCTACACCTTC. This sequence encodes CASSQAEHGYTF.

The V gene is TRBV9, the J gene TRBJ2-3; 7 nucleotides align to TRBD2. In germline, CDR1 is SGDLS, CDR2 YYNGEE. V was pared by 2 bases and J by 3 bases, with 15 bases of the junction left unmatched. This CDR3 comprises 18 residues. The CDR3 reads CASSVGLAGVSVTDTQYF. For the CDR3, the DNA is TGTGCCAGCAGCGTCGGTTTGGCGGGGGTTTCTGTGACAGATACGCAGTATTTT.

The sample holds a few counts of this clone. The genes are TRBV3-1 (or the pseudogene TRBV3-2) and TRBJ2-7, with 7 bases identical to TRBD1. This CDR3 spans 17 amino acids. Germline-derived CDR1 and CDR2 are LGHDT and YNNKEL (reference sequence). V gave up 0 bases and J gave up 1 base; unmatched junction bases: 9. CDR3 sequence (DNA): TGTGCCAGCAGCCAAGATGAGAACCGGGACAGATCCTACGAGCAGTACTTC. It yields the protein CASSQDENRDRSYEQYF.

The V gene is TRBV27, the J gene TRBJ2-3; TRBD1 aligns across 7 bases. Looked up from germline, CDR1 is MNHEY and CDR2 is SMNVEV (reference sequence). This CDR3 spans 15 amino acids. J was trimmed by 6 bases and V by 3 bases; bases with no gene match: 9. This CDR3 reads CASSLSGTVADTQYF. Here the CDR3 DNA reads TGTGCCAGCAGTTTGTCCGGGACAGTTGCGGATACGCAGTATTTT.

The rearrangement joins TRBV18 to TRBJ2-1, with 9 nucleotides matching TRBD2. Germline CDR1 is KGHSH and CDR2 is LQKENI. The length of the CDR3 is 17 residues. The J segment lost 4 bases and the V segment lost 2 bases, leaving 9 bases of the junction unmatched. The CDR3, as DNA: TGTGCCAGCTCACCAGGGTCCGGGACTAGCCCATACAATGAGCAGTTCTTC. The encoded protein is CASSPGSGTSPYNEQFF.

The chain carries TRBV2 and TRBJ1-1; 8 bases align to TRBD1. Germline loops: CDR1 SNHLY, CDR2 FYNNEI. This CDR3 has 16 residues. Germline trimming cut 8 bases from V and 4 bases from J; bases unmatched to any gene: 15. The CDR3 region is CASSDREPLLGTEAFF. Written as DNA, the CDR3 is TGTGCCAGCTCGGACAGGGAGCCCCTCTTGGGCACTGAAGCTTTCTTT.

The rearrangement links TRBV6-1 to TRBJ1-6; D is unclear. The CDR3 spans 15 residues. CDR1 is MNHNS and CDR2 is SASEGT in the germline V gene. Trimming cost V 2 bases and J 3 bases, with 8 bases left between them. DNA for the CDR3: TGTGCCAGCAGTGAACTTGTAAACTATAATTCACCCCTCCACTTT. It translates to CASSELVNYNSPLHF.